This T cell receptor (beta chain) was sequenced during a study of blood T cell repertoires in COVID-19 (dated by TCRdb to about 2020). Background on the whole study: Samples from collaborators originated in the United States, Italy and Spain and spanned both the acute and convalescent phases of COVID-19. The material from the prospective study consisted of cDNA or gDNA derived from T cells, B-cell-depleted T cells, or PBMCs. Subjects who had been exposed to COVID-19, were actively infected with it, or had recovered from it provided the deeply sampled blood TCRbeta repertoires that made up the dataset. The repertoires were released in a freely available public database intended as a resource for research on the immune response to SARS-CoV-2. Samples came from the ongoing ImmuneRACE study (first 160 participants) plus 1,254 subjects from 6 global collaborators. Nearly every sample came with metadata listing a de-identified subject ID, COVID-19 status, age in years and sex. Where available, HLA class I and class II types were taken from metadata supplied by the sample provider and were not determined by assay-based typing. Here is what the overall study found, with its caveats: Clinical and demographic metadata were provided uncurated, with the amount varying by source and participant.

With respect to this clone: No antigen is known for it. Base qualities are not provided; no much larger clone lies one nucleotide away.

The collaborating institutions used their own protocols to collect whole blood in K2EDTA tubes. Collaborator samples were shipped for TCRbeta analysis as frozen whole blood, isolated PBMCs, or DNA extracted from either sample type. CDR1 MNHEY and CDR2 SVGAGI were looked up in the germline V gene. From its cysteine to its phenylalanine, the CDR3 spans 13 amino acids. This entry keeps only the CDR3 DNA: 39 bases, framed from base 1. Trimming removed 7 bases from V and 6 bases from J; the gene matches leave 5 bases unexplained. The immunoSEQ Assay, a bias-controlled multiplex PCR, was used to amplify TCRbeta CDR3 regions from genomic DNA. The authors' pipeline ran thus. Within the assay, amplification of reference gene primers was used to estimate how many nucleated cells each sample contained. To quantify the absolute abundance of each unique TCRbeta CDR3 rearrangement, sequence reads were collapsed and filtered. For each sample, productive Simpson clonality was calculated by taking the square root of Simpson's diversity index across productive rearrangements. TCRdb carries this immuneACCESS record with in-frame sequences only. Its versions omit some clonotypes, under half of them owing to an unresolved V gene in the studies checked, with the rest unexplained. That table furnishes V, J and clone size, whereas the DNA furnished D and trimming. For this sample there are hundreds of thousands of clones; about 89% appear just once. Of the sample, about 4.5% falls within the top ten clones.

The V and J genes are TRBV6-5 and TRBJ2-7; 11 bases in the junction line up with TRBD1. The receptor was derived from a woman aged 25-40 years with acute or convalescent COVID-19. The sequenced sample was peripheral blood. The CDR3 in this case is CASKTGTGGEQYF. The bases are TGTGCCAGCAAGACCGGGACAGGGGGCGAGCAGTACTTC.